These 22 T cell receptor beta chains were all obtained from the same sample, sequenced in a study of blood T cell repertoires in COVID-19. Assay used: immunoSEQ multiplex PCR; TCRdb lists only in-frame clones, some missing. The sample lists around 110,000 clones, 80% to 85% occurring once. Sequencing was carried out using PBMCs or T cells enriched from blood (not recorded which). These receptors were obtained from a woman between 25 and 40 years old who had recovered from COVID-19.

The chain uses TRBV18 and TRBJ1-6, with D unresolved. The germline V and J ends were trimmed by 2 bases and 8 bases, with 10 bases remaining between them. The CDR3 loop spans 14 amino acids. From germline, CDR1 is KGHSH and CDR2 LQKENI. The CDR3 reads CASSPNRRDSPLHF. The CDR3 DNA reads as TGTGCCAGCTCACCAAATCGGAGGGATTCACCCCTCCACTTT.

The rearrangement links TRBV20-1 to TRBJ1-1; D is unresolved. V lost 0 bases, J lost 11 bases, and 10 bases lay in between. The CDR3 runs to 11 residues. Germline V gene sequence: CDR1 DFQATT, CDR2 SNEGSKA (reference sequence). Here the CDR3 reads CSARDVQRAFF. The CDR3 DNA follows: TGCAGTGCTAGAGATGTGCAGCGGGCTTTCTTT.

The chain combines TRBV3-1 (or the pseudogene TRBV3-2) with TRBJ1-2; no firm D call. The CDR3 loop spans 14 amino acids. Germline-derived CDR1 and CDR2 are LGHDT and YNNKEL (reference sequence). Trimming cost V 1 base and J 4 bases, with 10 bases left between them. CDR3 amino acids: CASSQGGSPYGYTF. In nucleotides, the CDR3 is TGTGCCAGCAGCCAAGGCGGGTCCCCCTATGGCTACACCTTC.

The chain has TRBV7-2 and TRBJ2-7; D perhaps matches TRBD1 (6 bases). Trimming removed 3 bases from V and 5 bases from J, with 11 bases in between. The germline V gene encodes CDR1 SGHTA and CDR2 FQGNSA. There are 13 residues in the CDR3. In nucleotides, the CDR3 is TGTGCCAGCAGCTTTCTGGACAGAGACGAGCAGTACTTC. Translation gives CASSFLDRDEQYF.

The V call is TRBV18, the J call TRBJ1-1, with TRBD1 as a possible D gene (6 bases). V was clipped by 0 bases and J by 8 bases, with 19 bases between them. The CDR3 contains 16 residues. Germline-derived CDR1 and CDR2 are KGHSH and LQKENI. CDR3 coding DNA: TGTGCCAGCTCACCACCGAGAGTTGGTGGCAGGGGCGAAGCTTTCTTT. It codes for CASSPPRVGGRGEAFF.

This chain uses TRBV6-6 with TRBJ2-7, with 9 bases fitting TRBD2. Germline V gene lookup returns CDR1 MNHNY and CDR2 SVGAGI (reference sequence). The CDR3 runs 14 residues. Trimming at V came to 8 bases and at J to 7 bases, leaving 12 bases not matched to a gene. The CDR3 loop is CASEGVAGAGEQYF. For the CDR3, the DNA is TGTGCCAGCGAAGGAGTAGCGGGAGCAGGGGAGCAGTACTTC.

The chain recombines TRBV9 with TRBJ2-4; D possibly corresponds to TRBD2 (5 bases). The CDR3 is 15 residues long. The V gene lost 4 bases and the J gene lost 1 base, with 12 bases spanning the gap. Germline lookup yields CDR1 SGDLS and CDR2 YYNGEE. CDR3 in amino acids: CASSPSGVAKNIQYF. DNA of the CDR3: TGTGCCAGCAGCCCCTCCGGGGTGGCCAAAAACATTCAGTACTTC. The whole variable domain, filled in from reference TRBV9 and TRBJ2-4, reads DSGVTQTPKHLITATGQRVTLRCSPRSGDLSVYWYQQSLDQGLQFLIQYYNGEERAKGNILERFSAQQFPDLHSELNLSSLELGDSALYFCASSPSGVAKNIQYFGAGTRLSVL.

The chain couples TRBV27 to TRBJ2-2, with 8 positions matching TRBD1. Looked up from germline, CDR1 is MNHEY and CDR2 is SMNVEV (reference sequence). This CDR3 has 18 residues. V shed 4 bases and J 2 bases; nucleotides not matched to a gene: 12. The CDR3 protein is CASSSEARGRGNTGELFF. CDR3 DNA: TGTGCCAGCAGTTCCGAGGCCAGGGGGCGCGGAAACACCGGGGAGCTGTTTTTT.

The genes are TRBV23-1 and TRBJ2-1; 7 positions agree with TRBD2. TRBV23-1 is assigned to the ORF class and has an uncertain function. The CDR3 runs 15 residues. V gave up 7 bases and J gave up 0 bases; unmatched junction bases: 6. CDR3 region: CASIGRPSSYNEQFF. The CDR3 nucleotides read TGCGCCAGCATCGGGAGGCCGAGCTCCTACAATGAGCAGTTCTTC.

As for this clone: Additional DNA sequences in this sample encode the identical CDR3. V gene TRBV4-3 combines with J gene TRBJ1-2; D may be TRBD1 (5 bases). V was shortened by 0 bases and J by 4 bases, with 12 bases between the two germline ends. The CDR3 consists of 15 residues. CDR1 and CDR2 from the germline V gene are LGHNA and YSLEER. The CDR3 here is CASSQELQGIYGYTF. In DNA form, the CDR3 reads TGCGCCAGCAGCCAAGAACTTCAGGGAATCTATGGCTACACCTTC.

This clone has only a few counts. The V call is TRBV29-1, the J call TRBJ2-5; D is ambiguous. Trimming left V 7 bases short and J 2 bases short, with 11 bases between. Germline V gene data show CDR1 as SQVTM and CDR2 as ANQGSEA. The CDR3 covers 12 residues. CDR3 coding DNA: TGCAGCGCGCGTAGAGGTCAAGAGACCCAGTACTTC. It specifies CSARRGQETQYF.

This clone was found a few times. The chain carries TRBV15 and TRBJ1-6; no firm D call. CDR3 length: 13 amino acids. Deletions cut 0 bases from V and 10 bases from J, with 7 bases between. The germline CDR1 and CDR2 sequences are LNHNV and YYDKDF (reference sequence). The CDR3 sequence is CATSREGGSPLHF. The CDR3 DNA follows: TGTGCCACCAGCAGAGAGGGAGGCTCACCCCTCCACTTT.

V and J are TRBV7-3 and TRBJ1-1; 8 bases are shared with TRBD1. Germline V gene data show CDR1 as SGHTA and CDR2 as FQGTGA. With V trimmed by 4 bases and J by 1 base, 8 bases remained unmatched. CDR3 length: 16 amino acids. CDR3 region: CASSSTGGVRNTEAFF. The CDR3 DNA reads as TGTGCCAGCAGCTCCACAGGGGGTGTACGGAACACTGAAGCTTTCTTT.

This clone has just a few counts. This chain uses TRBV28 with TRBJ1-1; maybe TRBD1 (6 bases). Germline values: CDR1 MDHEN, CDR2 SYDVKM. The CDR3 has 15 residues. The V end was cut by 5 bases, the J end by 11 bases, with 24 bases between. Written as DNA, the CDR3 is TGTGCCAGCAGTCCTTTGGCAGGGGTGTTTTGGGGGGCTTTCTTT. As protein: CASSPLAGVFWGAFF.

The genes are TRBV19 and TRBJ1-1, with D possibly being TRBD1 (5 bases). There are 14 residues in the CDR3. The germline gives CDR1 LNHDA, CDR2 SQIVND (reference sequence). Trimming shortened V by 5 bases and J by 3 bases, and 13 bases separated the two germline ends. The CDR3: CASSLRVPYTEAFF. The CDR3 bases are TGTGCCAGTAGTCTCAGGGTCCCCTACACTGAAGCTTTCTTT.

The chain recombines TRBV7-9 with TRBJ1-1, with 7 bases matching TRBD1. Unmatched junction bases numbered 9, after V lost 8 bases and J lost 6 bases. Per germline, CDR1 SEHNR and CDR2 FQNEAQ (reference sequence). The CDR3 length is 13 residues. CDR3 residues: CASQPNRGPEAFF. Here the CDR3 DNA reads TGTGCCAGCCAACCTAACAGGGGCCCTGAAGCTTTCTTT.

This clone occurred a few times. The V and J genes are TRBV9 and TRBJ1-1; D is ambiguous. The CDR3 contains 13 residues. Trimming took 5 bases from V and 4 from J, leaving 12 bases between them. Germline assignment: CDR1 SGDLS and CDR2 YYNGEE. The CDR3 DNA reads TGTGCCAGCAGTCCGACCGGGAGCACTGAAGCTTTCTTT. Translated: CASSPTGSTEAFF.

The chain carries TRBV5-1 and TRBJ2-1, with 10 bases aligning to TRBD2. This CDR3 comprises 19 residues. Germline CDR1 reads SGHRS; CDR2 reads YFSETQ. Losses at the gene ends were 0 bases for V and 3 bases for J; bases not matched to a gene: 12. CDR3 sequence: CASSLGLAGEKLGYNEQFF. The CDR3 region has the DNA TGCGCCAGCAGCTTGGGGCTAGCGGGAGAAAAGTTAGGCTACAATGAGCAGTTCTTC.

This sequence joins TRBV7-3 and TRBJ2-2; D possibly corresponds to TRBD2 (6 bases). With 8 bases removed from V and 6 bases from J, the gap between germline ends came to 16 bases. Per germline, CDR1 SGHTA and CDR2 FQGTGA. The CDR3 loop spans 14 amino acids. The CDR3 loop is CASSPGWGAGELFF. In DNA form, the CDR3 reads TGTGCCAGCTCCCCCGGGTGGGGGGCCGGGGAGCTGTTTTTT.

V gene TRBV7-3 combines with J gene TRBJ1-2; 10 bases match TRBD1. This CDR3 has 17 amino acids. The germline V gene encodes CDR1 SGHTA and CDR2 FQGTGA. V lost 5 bases and J lost 4; bases outside the gene matches: 13. The CDR3 DNA reads TGTGCCAGCAGCCCTACAGGGGGGACAGGGGTCCCCTATGGCTACACCTTC. Translating gives CASSPTGGTGVPYGYTF. The whole variable domain, remainder taken from reference TRBV7-3 and TRBJ1-2, is GAGVSQTPSNKVTEKGKYVELRCDPISGHTALYWYRQSLGQGPEFLIYFQGTGAADDSGLPNDRFFAVRPEGSVSTLKIQRTERGDSAVYLCASSPTGGTGVPYGYTFGSGTRLTVV.

The chain employs TRBV4-3 and TRBJ2-7, with 7 bases that match TRBD1. CDR1 is LGHNA, CDR2 YSLEER, per germline. The CDR3 spans 15 residues. V lost 4 bases and J lost 2; bases outside the gene matches: 8. The CDR3 loop reads CASSLRTGGTYEQYF. In DNA, the CDR3 is TGCGCCAGCAGCCTCCGGACAGGCGGAACCTACGAGCAGTACTTC.

V is TRBV19 and J is TRBJ1-5, with TRBD1 identical over 7 bases. CDR1 is LNHDA and CDR2 is SQIVND in the germline V gene (reference sequence). V lost 3 bases and J lost 4; bases outside the gene matches: 12. The CDR3 covers 17 residues. CDR3 protein: CASSISELMGQNQPQHF. CDR3 nucleotide sequence: TGTGCCAGTAGTATTAGTGAATTGATGGGACAGAATCAGCCCCAGCATTTT.